These T cell receptor beta chains were read from a single sample in a study of long-term antiretroviral therapy in people with HIV. Profiled with immunoSEQ multiplex PCR; TCRdb holds only in-frame clones, not every one. This table has about 32,000 clones, roughly 85% appearing once. The starting material was unsorted PBMCs, obtained roughly 3.3 years after starting antiretroviral therapy. These receptors all stem from a young man with HIV. Both conserved end residues are part of each CDR3. The order of the fields is CDR3 protein, V gene.

CDR3aa: CASSQVGGLTEAFF
v_gene: TRBV4-3

CDR3aa: CASSLSVPGDGYTF
v_gene: TRBV7-9

CDR3aa: CASRLGTGNYEQYF
v_gene: TRBV6-5

CDR3aa: CASSLWGSGDYEQYF
v_gene: TRBV7-9

CDR3aa: CASSQERNGILGGNTIYF
v_gene: TRBV4-2

CDR3aa: CASSFPVGGSYEQYF
v_gene: TRBV28

CDR3aa: CASSEGRNTEAFF
v_gene: TRBV9

CDR3aa: CASSQRTGATNEKLFF
v_gene: TRBV4-1

CDR3aa: CASNLAKSIEAFF
v_gene: TRBV5-6

CDR3aa: CASRKRLDAPMSYEQYF
v_gene: TRBV27

CDR3aa: CASSVDIFYYEQYF
v_gene: TRBV9

CDR3aa: CASRLGGVAFF
v_gene: TRBV5-4

CDR3aa: CASGFRGGEYYEQYF
v_gene: TRBV12-5

CDR3aa: CASSSVTGELFF
v_gene: TRBV28

CDR3aa: CSASRGEQYF
v_gene: TRBV20-1

CDR3aa: CASSFRTSTVYEQYF
v_gene: TRBV7-9

CDR3aa: CASSRRQVTEAFF
v_gene: TRBV7-8